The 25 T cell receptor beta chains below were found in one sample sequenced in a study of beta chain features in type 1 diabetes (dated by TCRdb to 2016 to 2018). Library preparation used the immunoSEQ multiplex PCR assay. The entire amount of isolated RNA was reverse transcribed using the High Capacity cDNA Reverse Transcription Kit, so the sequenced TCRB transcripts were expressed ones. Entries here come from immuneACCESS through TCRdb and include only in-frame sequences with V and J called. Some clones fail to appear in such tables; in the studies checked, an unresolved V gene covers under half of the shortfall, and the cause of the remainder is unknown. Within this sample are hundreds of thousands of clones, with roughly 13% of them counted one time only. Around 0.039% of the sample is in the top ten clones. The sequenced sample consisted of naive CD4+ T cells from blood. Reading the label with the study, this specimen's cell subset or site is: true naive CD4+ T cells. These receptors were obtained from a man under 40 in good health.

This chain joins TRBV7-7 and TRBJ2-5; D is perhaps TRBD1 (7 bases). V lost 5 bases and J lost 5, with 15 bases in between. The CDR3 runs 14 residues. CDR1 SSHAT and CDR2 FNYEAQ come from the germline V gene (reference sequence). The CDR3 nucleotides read TGTGCCAGCAGCCACCCAGGGGGGCGGGAGACCCAGTACTTC. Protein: CASSHPGGRETQYF.

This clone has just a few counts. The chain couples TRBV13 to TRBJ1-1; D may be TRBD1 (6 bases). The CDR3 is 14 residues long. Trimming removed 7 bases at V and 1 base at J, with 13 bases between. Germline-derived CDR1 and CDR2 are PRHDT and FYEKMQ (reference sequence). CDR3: CASKWNRANTEAFF. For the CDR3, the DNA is TGTGCCAGCAAGTGGAACAGGGCGAACACTGAAGCTTTCTTT.

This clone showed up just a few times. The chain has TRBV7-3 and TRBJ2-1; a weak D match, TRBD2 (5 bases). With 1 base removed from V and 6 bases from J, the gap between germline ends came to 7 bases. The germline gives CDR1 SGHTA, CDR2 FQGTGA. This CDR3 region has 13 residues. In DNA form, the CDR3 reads TGTGCCAGCAGCTTAAACCTAGCCAATGAGCAGTTCTTC. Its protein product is CASSLNLANEQFF. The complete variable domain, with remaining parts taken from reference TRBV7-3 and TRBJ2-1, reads GAGVSQTPSNKVTEKGKYVELRCDPISGHTALYWYRQSLGQGPEFLIYFQGTGAADDSGLPNDRFFAVRPEGSVSTLKIQRTERGDSAVYLCASSLNLANEQFFGPGTRLTVL.

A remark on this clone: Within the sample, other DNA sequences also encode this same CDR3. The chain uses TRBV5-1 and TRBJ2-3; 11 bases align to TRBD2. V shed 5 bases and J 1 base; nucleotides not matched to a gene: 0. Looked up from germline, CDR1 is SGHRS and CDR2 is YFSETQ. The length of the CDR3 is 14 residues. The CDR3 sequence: CASRTSGGTDTQYF. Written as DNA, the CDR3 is TGCGCCAGCAGGACTAGCGGGGGCACAGATACGCAGTATTTT.

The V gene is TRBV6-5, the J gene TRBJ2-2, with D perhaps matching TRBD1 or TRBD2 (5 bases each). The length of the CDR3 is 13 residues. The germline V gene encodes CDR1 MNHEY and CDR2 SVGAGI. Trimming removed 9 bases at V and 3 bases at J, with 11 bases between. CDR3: CASGRDHTGELFF. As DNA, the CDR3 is TGTGCCAGTGGCAGGGACCACACCGGGGAGCTGTTTTTT.

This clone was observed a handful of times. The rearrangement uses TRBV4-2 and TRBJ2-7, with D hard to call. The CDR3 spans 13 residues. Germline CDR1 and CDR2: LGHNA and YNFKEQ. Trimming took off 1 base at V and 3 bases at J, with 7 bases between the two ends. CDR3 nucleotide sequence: TGTGCCAGCAGCCAAGCGCAGCGCTACGAGCAGTACTTC. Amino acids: CASSQAQRYEQYF.

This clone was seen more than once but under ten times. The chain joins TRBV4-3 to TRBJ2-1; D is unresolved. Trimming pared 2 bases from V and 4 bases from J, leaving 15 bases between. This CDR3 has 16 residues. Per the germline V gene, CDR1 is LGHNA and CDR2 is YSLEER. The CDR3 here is CASSQSGFGQYNEQFF. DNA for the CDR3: TGCGCCAGCAGCCAATCGGGTTTTGGGCAGTACAATGAGCAGTTCTTC.

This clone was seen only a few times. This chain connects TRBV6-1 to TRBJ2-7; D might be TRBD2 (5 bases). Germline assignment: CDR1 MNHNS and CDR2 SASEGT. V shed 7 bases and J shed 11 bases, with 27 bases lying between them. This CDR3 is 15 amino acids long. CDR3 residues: CASTPLPTGGPFEYV. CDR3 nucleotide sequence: TGTGCCAGCACCCCCCTCCCAACGGGCGGGCCGTTCGAGTACGTC.

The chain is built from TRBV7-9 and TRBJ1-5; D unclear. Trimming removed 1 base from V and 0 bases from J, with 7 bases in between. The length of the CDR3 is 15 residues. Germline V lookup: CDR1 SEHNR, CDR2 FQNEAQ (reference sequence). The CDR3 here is CASSLGTVSNQPQHF. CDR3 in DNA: TGTGCCAGCAGCTTAGGTACGGTTAGCAATCAGCCCCAGCATTTT.

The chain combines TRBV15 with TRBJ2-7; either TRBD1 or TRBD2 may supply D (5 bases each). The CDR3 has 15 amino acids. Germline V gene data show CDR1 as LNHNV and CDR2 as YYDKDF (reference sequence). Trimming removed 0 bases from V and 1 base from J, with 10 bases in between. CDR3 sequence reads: CATSRDLGDSYEQYV. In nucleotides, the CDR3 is TGTGCCACCAGCAGAGACCTGGGGGATTCCTACGAGCAGTACGTC.

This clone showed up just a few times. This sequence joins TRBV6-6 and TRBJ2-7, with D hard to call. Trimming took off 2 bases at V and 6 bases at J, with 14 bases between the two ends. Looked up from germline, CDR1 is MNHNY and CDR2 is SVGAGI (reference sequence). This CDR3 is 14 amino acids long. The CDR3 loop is CASSYDSDPFEQYV. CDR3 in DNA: TGTGCCAGCAGTTACGATTCGGATCCCTTCGAGCAGTACGTC.

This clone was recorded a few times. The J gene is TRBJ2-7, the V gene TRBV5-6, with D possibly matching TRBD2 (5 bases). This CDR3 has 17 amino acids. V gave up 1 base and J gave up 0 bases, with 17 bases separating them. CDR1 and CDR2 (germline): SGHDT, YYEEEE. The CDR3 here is CASSLIGRASSSYEQYV. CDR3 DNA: TGTGCCAGCAGCTTGATTGGTAGGGCTAGCAGCTCCTACGAGCAGTACGTC.

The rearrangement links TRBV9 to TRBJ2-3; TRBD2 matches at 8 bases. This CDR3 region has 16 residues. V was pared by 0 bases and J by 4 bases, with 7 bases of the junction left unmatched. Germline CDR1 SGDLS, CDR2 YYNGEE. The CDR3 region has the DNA TGTGCCAGCAGCGTAGAAACCAGCGGGGGCCCAGATACGCAGTATTTT. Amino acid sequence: CASSVETSGGPDTQYF.

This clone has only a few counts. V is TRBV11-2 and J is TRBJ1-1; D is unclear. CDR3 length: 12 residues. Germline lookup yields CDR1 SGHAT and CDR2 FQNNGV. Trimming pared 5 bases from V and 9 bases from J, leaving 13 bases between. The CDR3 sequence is CASSRRVQKAFF. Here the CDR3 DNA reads TGTGCCAGCAGCCGCCGGGTCCAAAAAGCTTTCTTT.

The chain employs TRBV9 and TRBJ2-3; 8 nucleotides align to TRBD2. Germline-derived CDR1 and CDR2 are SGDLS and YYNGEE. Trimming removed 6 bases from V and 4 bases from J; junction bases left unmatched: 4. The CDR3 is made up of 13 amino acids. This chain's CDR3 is CASTREGPDTQYF. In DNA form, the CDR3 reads TGTGCCAGCACACGGGAGGGCCCAGATACGCAGTATTTT.

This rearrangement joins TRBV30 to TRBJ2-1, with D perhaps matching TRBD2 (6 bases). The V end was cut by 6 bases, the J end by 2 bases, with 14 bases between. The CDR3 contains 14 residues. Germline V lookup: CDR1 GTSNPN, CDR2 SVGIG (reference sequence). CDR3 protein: CACNSGFAYNEQFF. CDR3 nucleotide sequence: TGTGCCTGTAACAGCGGGTTTGCCTACAATGAGCAGTTCTTC.

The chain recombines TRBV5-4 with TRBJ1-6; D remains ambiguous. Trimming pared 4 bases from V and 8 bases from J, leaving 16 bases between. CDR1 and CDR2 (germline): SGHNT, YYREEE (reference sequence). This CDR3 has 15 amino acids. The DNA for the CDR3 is TGTGCCAGCAGCCCCGGACCGGTTCCTGATTCACCCCTCCACTTT. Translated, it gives CASSPGPVPDSPLHF.

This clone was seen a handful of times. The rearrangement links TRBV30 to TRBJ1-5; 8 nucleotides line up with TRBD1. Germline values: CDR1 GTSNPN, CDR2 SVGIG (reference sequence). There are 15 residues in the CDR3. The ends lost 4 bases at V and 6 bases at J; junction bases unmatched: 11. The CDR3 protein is CAWTGGRTGSQPQHF. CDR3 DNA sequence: TGTGCCTGGACTGGGGGGCGGACAGGGAGTCAGCCCCAGCATTTT.

CDR3 coding DNA: TGTGCCTGGGCGCCACACCGGTCCGGGGAGCTGTTTTTT. Residues: CAWAPHRSGELFF. This rearrangement joins TRBV30 to TRBJ2-2; D unclear. Germline CDR1 reads GTSNPN; CDR2 reads SVGIG (reference sequence). V was pared by 5 bases and J by 6 bases, with 13 bases between. The CDR3 runs 13 residues.

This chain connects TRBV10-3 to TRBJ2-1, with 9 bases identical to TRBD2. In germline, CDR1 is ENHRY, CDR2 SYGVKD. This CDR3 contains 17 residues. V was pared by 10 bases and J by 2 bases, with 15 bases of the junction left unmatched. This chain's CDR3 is CATHPRAGTSPYNEQFF. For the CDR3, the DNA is TGTGCCACCCACCCCCGGGCGGGGACTAGCCCCTACAATGAGCAGTTCTTC.

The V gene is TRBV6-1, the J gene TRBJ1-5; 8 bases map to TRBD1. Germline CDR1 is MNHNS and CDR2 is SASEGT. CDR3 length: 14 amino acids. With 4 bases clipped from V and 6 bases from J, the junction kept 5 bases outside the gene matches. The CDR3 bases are TGTGCCAGCAGTGGGACAGGGTTAAGTCAGCCCCAGCATTTT. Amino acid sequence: CASSGTGLSQPQHF.

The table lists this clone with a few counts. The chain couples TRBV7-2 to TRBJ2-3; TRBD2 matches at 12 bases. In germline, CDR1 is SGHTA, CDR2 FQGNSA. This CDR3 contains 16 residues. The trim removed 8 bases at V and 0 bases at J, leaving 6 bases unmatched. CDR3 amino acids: CASSGTSGLSTDTQYF. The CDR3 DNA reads TGTGCCAGCTCCGGGACTAGCGGGCTGAGCACAGATACGCAGTATTTT.

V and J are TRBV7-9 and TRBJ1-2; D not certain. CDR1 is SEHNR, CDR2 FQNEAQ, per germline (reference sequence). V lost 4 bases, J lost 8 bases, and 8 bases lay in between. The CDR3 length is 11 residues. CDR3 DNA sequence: TGTGCCAGCAGCTCCGACCTAGGCTACACCTTC. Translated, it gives CASSSDLGYTF.

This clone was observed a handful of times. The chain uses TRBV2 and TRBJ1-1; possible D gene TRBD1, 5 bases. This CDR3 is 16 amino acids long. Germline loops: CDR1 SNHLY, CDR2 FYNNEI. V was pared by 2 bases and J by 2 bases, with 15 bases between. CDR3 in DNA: TGTGCCAGCAGTGAACTCAGAGGGACGGCCAACACTGAAGCTTTCTTT. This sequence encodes CASSELRGTANTEAFF.

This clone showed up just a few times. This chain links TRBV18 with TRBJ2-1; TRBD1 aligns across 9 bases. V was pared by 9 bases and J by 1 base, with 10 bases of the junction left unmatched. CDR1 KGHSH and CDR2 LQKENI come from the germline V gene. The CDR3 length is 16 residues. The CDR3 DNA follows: TGTGCCAGTTTCAGCTCCGGGACAGGGTCCTACAATGAGCAGTTCTTC. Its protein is CASFSSGTGSYNEQFF.